This T cell receptor (beta chain) is drawn from a study of cytomegalovirus exposure and HLA in healthy donors. CDR3 length: 17 amino acids. This clone came up a few times. The PCR used 60 Vbeta and 13 Jbeta primers. The protocol was immunoSEQ multiplex PCR, while the TCRdb copy is restricted to in-frame clones and leaves out a portion. The repertoire holds around 95,000 clones, with around 73% as singletons. This TCR derives from a middle-aged woman in good health and CMV-seropositive. The sample was PBMCs. The rearrangement uses TRBV21-1 and TRBJ2-5; the table's D call of TRBD1 was not tested on the DNA. TRBV21-1 has pseudogene status. The CDR3 here is CASSKGQRTLPQETQYF. The CDR3 DNA reads TGTGCCAGCAGCAAAGGACAGAGAACCCTTCCACAAGAGACCCAGTACTTC.